This T cell receptor (beta chain) originates from a study of radiotherapy plus CTLA-4 blockade in lung cancer. Overall study findings and caveats: Peripheral blood showed expansion of tumor-derived TCR clones after radiotherapy and ipilimumab.

About this clone: The antigen is unknown.

The germline CDR1 and CDR2 sequences are LNHNV and YYDKDF (reference sequence). The CDR3 has 21 residues. J was trimmed by 0 bases and V by 0 bases; bases with no gene match: 14. Some clones are missing from TCRdb's copy, which holds only in-frame ones; the method was immunoSEQ multiplex PCR. This sample has 110,000 or so clones, with 65% to 85% found just once. V usage is TRBV15 and J usage is TRBJ2-6, with 7 bases fitting TRBD1. The specimen comprised peripheral blood, sampled from a patient treated with radiotherapy plus ipilimumab. The sequence came from a human donor with non-small cell lung cancer who had a partial response to radiotherapy plus ipilimumab. The CDR3 DNA reads as TGTGCCACCAGCAGAGATCTGACAGGGAATGTAAAGGACTCTGGGGCCAACGTCCTGACTTTC. This translates into CATSRDLTGNVKDSGANVLTF.